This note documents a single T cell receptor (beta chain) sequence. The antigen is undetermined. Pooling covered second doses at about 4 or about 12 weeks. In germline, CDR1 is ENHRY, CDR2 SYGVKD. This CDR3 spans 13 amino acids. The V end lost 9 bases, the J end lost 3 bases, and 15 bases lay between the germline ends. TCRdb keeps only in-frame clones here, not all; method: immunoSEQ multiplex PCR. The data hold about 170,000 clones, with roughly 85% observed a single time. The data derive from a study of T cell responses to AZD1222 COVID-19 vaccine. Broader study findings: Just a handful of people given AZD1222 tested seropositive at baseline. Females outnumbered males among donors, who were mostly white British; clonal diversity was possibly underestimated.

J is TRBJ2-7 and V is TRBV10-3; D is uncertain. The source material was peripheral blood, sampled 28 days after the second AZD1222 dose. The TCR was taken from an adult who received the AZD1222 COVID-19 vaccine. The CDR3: CAIQTPMGYEQYF. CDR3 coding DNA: TGTGCCATACAGACCCCAATGGGCTACGAGCAGTACTTC.